This TCR beta chain was captured by sequencing in a study of T cell repertoires in cytomegalovirus infection. Study context: CMV infection plus the matching HLA type was flagged by public TCR beta signatures.

This CDR3 spans 13 amino acids. Germline V CDR1 and CDR2: MNHNS, SASEGT. Trimming took 10 bases from V and 7 from J; bases not matched to a gene: 10. General study findings and limits: HLA-C-restricted TCR beta clonotypes specific for CMV led the ex vivo response. Summed frequency of shared TCR beta families picked out CMV carriers who also had the relevant HLA.

This clonotype was counted a few times. Antigen specificity is unknown. TCRdb analysed the reads with MiXCR anew, one entry per CDR3 protein. The sample contains 100,000 to 150,000 distinct CDR3 sequences, about 24% of which appear only once. Material for sequencing was PBMCs, sequenced either directly or after in vitro stimulation (not recorded which). V is TRBV6-1 and J is TRBJ2-1; 7 positions match TRBD2. This sequence originates from a human donor in good health (CMV status not recorded). Some clones in this sample may be carry-over from other donors' samples. The CDR3 DNA sequence: TGTGCCACCTCGAAGCGGGGCCGGAATGAGCAGTTCTTC. Its protein is CATSKRGRNEQFF.